This T cell receptor beta chain derives from a study of regulatory T cells in long-lasting Graves disease. Points from the study as a whole: Persistent-disease Graves' patients showed less TCR diversity than new cases.

Time point noted: persistent/refractory GD, antithyroid drugs over 5 years with positive TRAb. Making the TCR library involved RNA that had been extracted from PBMCs. The diagnosis of Graves' disease used American Thyroid Association guidelines. A note on this clonotype: Its antigen remains unidentified.

Between the trimmed V and J ends, which lost 6 bases and 6 bases, there was a span of 12 bases. CDR3 length: 12 residues. Germline-derived CDR1 and CDR2 are SEHNR and FQNEAQ (reference sequence). Combining iRepertoire HTBI primers with Arm-PCR of CDR3 regions, the authors built TCR beta libraries. TCRdb passed the multiplex PCR reads through MiXCR, listing each CDR3 protein once. This table has 600,000 to 800,000 distinct CDR3 sequences, around 32% appearing once. The sample consisted of peripheral blood mononuclear cells (PBMCs), taken when the disease was refractory, from a patient treated with antithyroid drugs. The rearrangement joins TRBV7-9 to TRBJ2-7; D perhaps matches TRBD2 (5 bases). The clonotype was recovered from a female donor with Graves disease. The CDR3 loop reads CASRPRAGEQYF. CDR3 coding DNA: TGTGCCAGCAGACCCCGCGCGGGCGAGCAGTACTTC. The full variable domain, rest sourced from reference TRBV7-9 and TRBJ2-7, is DTGVSQNPRHKITKRGQNVTFRCDPISEHNRLYWYRQTLGQGPEFLTYFQNEAQLEKSRLLSDRFSAERPKGSFSTLEIQRTEQGDSAMYLCASRPRAGEQYFGPGTRLTVT.